This TCR beta chain was observed in a study of blood T cell repertoires in COVID-19. Under the authors' procedure: From reference gene primer amplification, estimates of nucleated cell counts were derived. Clones were sequenced by immunoSEQ multiplex PCR, and TCRdb holds only the in-frame ones, with some missing. V and J calls and clone size follow that table, whereas D and trimming were derived from the DNA. This sample has 150,000 or so clones, with about 85% found just once. The CDR3 covers 15 residues. V was shortened by 4 bases and J by 0 bases, with 14 bases between the two germline ends. CDR1 and CDR2 from the germline V gene are SGHKS and YYEKEE (reference sequence).

The rearrangement uses TRBV5-5 and TRBJ2-7; a weak D match, TRBD1 (7 bases). Sample: peripheral blood. This receptor was taken from a human donor with acute or convalescent COVID-19. The donor label of this sample is uncertain. The CDR3 reads CASSPRQGGSYEQYF. The CDR3 coding sequence is TGTGCCAGCAGCCCCAGGCAGGGGGGCTCCTACGAGCAGTACTTC.